What follows are 27 T cell receptor beta chains derived from one specimen sequenced in a study of human CD8 memory T cell subsets (dated by TCRdb to the early 2020s). The sequencing machine was a NextSeq 550. A Human TCR Profiling Kit was used to prepare UMI-labeled 5' RACE TCRbeta libraries. TCRdb reprocessed the sequencing reads and holds a single record per CDR3 protein sequence, with no DNA. For this sample, the table gives fewer than 7,500 distinct CDR3 sequences. Of the sample, 20% to 25% falls within the top ten clones. Progenitor exhausted-like memory CD8+ T cells (TPEX) were defined as CCR7+ PD-1+ TIGIT+ early differentiated memory cells with dysfunctional, exhausted-like traits. The sample consisted of CD8+ T cells from PBMCs. The receptors were gathered from a human donor in good health.

This chain connects TRBV27 to TRBJ1-5; TCRdb's D call, TRBD1, is unchecked because there is no DNA. The germline CDR1 and CDR2 sequences are MNHEY and SMNVEV (reference sequence). The CDR3 consists of 13 residues. The CDR3 loop is CASSLLSDQPQHF.

The V call is TRBV11-2, the J call TRBJ2-5; the D gene TCRdb calls, TRBD2, cannot be checked with no DNA. Germline V gives CDR1 SGHAT, CDR2 FQNNGV. CDR3 size: 18 residues. CDR3 protein: CASSLAVLAGSAQETQYF.

The chain carries TRBV30 and TRBJ2-7; TCRdb designates TRBD1, a call that cannot be tested without DNA. CDR3 length: 12 amino acids. The germline gives CDR1 GTSNPN, CDR2 SVGIG (reference sequence). The CDR3 reads CAWSVLGDEQYF.

This clonotype is labeled medium-sized based on frequency. CDR3 loop: CASSLSTGTQYGYTF. The chain links TRBV27 to TRBJ1-2; without DNA, the TCRdb call of TRBD1 cannot be checked. The CDR3 length is 15 residues. CDR1 and CDR2 from the germline V gene are MNHEY and SMNVEV (reference sequence).

The genes are TRBV12-3 or TRBV12-4 and TRBJ2-7; TCRdb selects TRBD1, and the lack of DNA leaves this call unchecked. CDR3 length: 15 residues. The CDR3 is CASSLMGLNSYEQYF.

This chain connects TRBV7-3 to TRBJ2-1; the TRBD2 assignment by TCRdb is unverifiable without DNA. The CDR3 consists of 15 residues. Germline CDR1 SGHTA, CDR2 FQGTGA. This CDR3 reads CASSLEGRSYNEQFF.

By frequency, this clonotype is medium-sized. The gene calls are TRBV15 and TRBJ1-2; the TCRdb call, TRBD1, lacks DNA for checking. CDR1 LNHNV and CDR2 YYDKDF come from the germline V gene (reference sequence). The CDR3 runs 13 residues. This CDR3 reads CATSRGTGYGYTF.

The chain uses TRBV19 and TRBJ1-5. In germline, CDR1 is LNHDA, CDR2 SQIVND (reference sequence). CDR3 length: 13 amino acids. The CDR3 loop reads CASKPGGSQPQHF. The variable domain in full, completed from reference TRBV19 and TRBJ1-5, reads DGGITQSPKYLFRKEGQNVTLSCEQNLNHDAMYWYRQDPGQGLRLIYYSQIVNDFQKGDIAEGYSVSREKKESFPLTVTSAQKNPTAFYLCASKPGGSQPQHFGDGTRLSIL.

This clonotype shows up as medium-sized by frequency. The V call is TRBV29-1, the J call TRBJ2-2. The CDR3 sequence is 11 residues long. Germline CDR1 is SQVTM and CDR2 is ANQGSEA. The CDR3 here is CSVGDSGELFF.

The chain uses TRBV11-2 and TRBJ2-1. Germline values: CDR1 SGHAT, CDR2 FQNNGV. The CDR3 runs to 15 residues. CDR3 in amino acids: CASSPQGLRNVEQFF.

The chain uses TRBV28 and TRBJ1-4; absent DNA, TCRdb's TRBD1 call cannot be checked. Looked up from germline, CDR1 is MDHEN and CDR2 is SYDVKM. This CDR3 is built from 16 residues. CDR3 in amino acids: CASSPTQLGGNEKLFF. The variable domain in full, completed from reference TRBV28 and TRBJ1-4, reads DVKVTQSSRYLVKRTGEKVFLECVQDMDHENMFWYRQDPGLGLRLIYFSYDVKMKEKGDIPEGYSVSREKKERFSLILESASTNQTSMYLCASSPTQLGGNEKLFFGSGTQLSVL.

This clonotype is identified as large from frequency. The chain recombines TRBV29-1 with TRBJ1-2; TCRdb names TRBD1, which stays unverified in the absence of DNA. The CDR3 is 12 residues long. The germline gives CDR1 SQVTM, CDR2 ANQGSEA. CDR3 residues: CSVGTGNYGYTF.

J is TRBJ2-1 and V is TRBV27; TCRdb's assignment of TRBD1 cannot be checked, as there is no DNA. This CDR3 has 14 amino acids. Germline lookup yields CDR1 MNHEY and CDR2 SMNVEV (reference sequence). The chain's CDR3 is CASSPRGPGDEQFF.

Measured by frequency, this clonotype is medium-sized. This CDR3 is CASTVGGHTSTDTQYF. The rearrangement uses TRBV14 and TRBJ2-3; TCRdb's assignment of TRBD1 cannot be checked, as there is no DNA. The CDR3 totals 16 residues. Germline V gives CDR1 SGHDN, CDR2 FVKESK.

The rearrangement links TRBV5-1 to TRBJ1-5; TCRdb's D call, TRBD1, is unchecked because there is no DNA. This CDR3 region has 15 residues. Germline-derived CDR1 and CDR2 are SGHRS and YFSETQ. The CDR3 sequence: CASSLWTGENQPQHF. Complete variable domain (other parts from reference TRBV5-1 and TRBJ1-5): KAGVTQTPRYLIKTRGQQVTLSCSPISGHRSVSWYQQTPGQGLQFLFEYFSETQRNKGNFPGRFSGRQFSNSRSEMNVSTLELGDSALYLCASSLWTGENQPQHFGDGTRLSIL.

The chain couples TRBV28 to TRBJ2-1; the D call from TCRdb, TRBD1, cannot be confirmed without DNA. The CDR3 covers 14 residues. Germline V CDR1 and CDR2: MDHEN, SYDVKM. The CDR3 here is CASSFRGRANEQFF.

V gene TRBV28 combines with J gene TRBJ1-2; as DNA is missing, the TRBD1 call by TCRdb cannot be tested. This CDR3 has 15 residues. Germline V gene lookup returns CDR1 MDHEN and CDR2 SYDVKM. The CDR3 sequence: CASSLGMGYRAGYTF.

The chain carries TRBV27 and TRBJ2-1; the D call from TCRdb, TRBD2, cannot be confirmed without DNA. The CDR3 loop spans 15 amino acids. Germline-derived CDR1 and CDR2 are MNHEY and SMNVEV (reference sequence). This CDR3 is CASSPLAGGWDEQFF.

V and J are TRBV5-1 and TRBJ2-3; TCRdb designates TRBD2, a call that cannot be tested without DNA. Germline lookup yields CDR1 SGHRS and CDR2 YFSETQ. The CDR3 has 17 residues. CDR3 amino acids: CASSLAALAGSTDTQYF.

The V and J genes are TRBV19 and TRBJ2-7. This CDR3 comprises 14 residues. CDR1 and CDR2 (germline): LNHDA, SQIVND (reference sequence). CDR3 in amino acids: CASSIGPNSYEQYF.

This clonotype registers medium-sized (0.01 to 0.1%) by frequency. The chain has TRBV7-9 and TRBJ2-7; TCRdb gives TRBD1 as the D gene, but with no DNA this cannot be confirmed. The CDR3 has 15 residues. Per germline, CDR1 SEHNR and CDR2 FQNEAQ (reference sequence). CDR3 region: CASSLTGYDTYEQYF.

CDR3 amino acids: CASSLFRREGLYNEQFF. J is TRBJ2-1 and V is TRBV7-8; as DNA is missing, the TRBD2 call by TCRdb cannot be tested. In germline, CDR1 is SGHVS, CDR2 FQNEAQ. The CDR3 runs to 17 residues.

This clonotype registers medium-sized by frequency. The chain combines TRBV28 with TRBJ2-7; the TCRdb D gene call, TRBD1, has no DNA to confirm it. Germline CDR1 is MDHEN and CDR2 is SYDVKM. CDR3 length: 15 amino acids. CDR3 protein: CASSVRAGGAYEQYF.

The chain joins TRBV5-6 to TRBJ2-1. Per the germline V gene, CDR1 is SGHDT and CDR2 is YYEEEE. This CDR3 spans 15 amino acids. CDR3 in amino acids: CASSAEKISYNEQFF.

This chain links TRBV27 with TRBJ2-2; without DNA, the TCRdb call of TRBD2 cannot be checked. Germline-derived CDR1 and CDR2 are MNHEY and SMNVEV (reference sequence). The CDR3 totals 16 residues. Here the CDR3 reads CASSLDRGDLPGELFF.

This chain's CDR3 is CASTGTGLYEQYF. The V gene is TRBV7-9, the J gene TRBJ2-7; the D call from TCRdb, TRBD2, cannot be confirmed without DNA. The CDR3 has 13 amino acids. Looked up from germline, CDR1 is SEHNR and CDR2 is FQNEAQ (reference sequence).

This chain joins TRBV21-1 and TRBJ2-7; TCRdb lists TRBD2, though no DNA is available to test this call. TRBV21-1 is a listed pseudogene. This CDR3 is built from 13 residues. The CDR3 here is CASSKRPLVEQYF.